This T cell receptor beta chain appears in the sequencing data of a study of blood T cell repertoires in COVID-19. The protocol was immunoSEQ multiplex PCR, while the TCRdb copy is restricted to in-frame clones and leaves out a portion. The sample has approximately 21,000 clones; roughly 90% are singletons. The sequenced material came from peripheral blood. The clonotype comes from a woman older than 75 with active COVID-19.

CDR3 sequence: CALRQGTIYGYTF. DNA of the CDR3: TGTGCTCTTAGACAGGGGACCATCTATGGCTACACCTTC. The chain is built from TRBV6-5 and TRBJ1-2; 8 bases agree with TRBD1. The CDR3 sequence is 13 residues long. CDR1 MNHEY and CDR2 SVGAGI come from the germline V gene.